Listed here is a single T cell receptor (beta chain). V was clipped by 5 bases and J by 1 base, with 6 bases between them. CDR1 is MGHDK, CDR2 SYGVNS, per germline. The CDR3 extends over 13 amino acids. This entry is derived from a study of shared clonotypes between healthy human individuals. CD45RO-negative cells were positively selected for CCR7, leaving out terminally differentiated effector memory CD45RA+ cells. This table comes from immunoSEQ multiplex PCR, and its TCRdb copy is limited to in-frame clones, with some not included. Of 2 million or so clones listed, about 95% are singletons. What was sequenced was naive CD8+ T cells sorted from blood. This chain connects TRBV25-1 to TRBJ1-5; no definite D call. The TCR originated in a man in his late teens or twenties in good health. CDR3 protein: CASSMTSNQPQHF. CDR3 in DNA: TGTGCCAGCAGTATGACAAGCAATCAGCCCCAGCATTTT.